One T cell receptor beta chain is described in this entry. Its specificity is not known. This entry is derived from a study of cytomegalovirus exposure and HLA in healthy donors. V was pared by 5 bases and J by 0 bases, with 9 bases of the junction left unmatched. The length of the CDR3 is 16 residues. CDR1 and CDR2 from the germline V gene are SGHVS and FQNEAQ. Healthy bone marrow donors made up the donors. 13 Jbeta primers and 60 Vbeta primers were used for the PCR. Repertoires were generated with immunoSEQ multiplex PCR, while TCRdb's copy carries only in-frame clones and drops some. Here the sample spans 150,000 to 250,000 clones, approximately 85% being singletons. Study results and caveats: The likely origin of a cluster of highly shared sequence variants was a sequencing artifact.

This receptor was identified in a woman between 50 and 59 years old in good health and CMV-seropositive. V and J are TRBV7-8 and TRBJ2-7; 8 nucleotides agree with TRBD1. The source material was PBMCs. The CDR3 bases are TGTGCCAGCAGCCGGCGTCGGGACAGGAGCTCCTACGAGCAGTACTTC. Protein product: CASSRRRDRSSYEQYF.